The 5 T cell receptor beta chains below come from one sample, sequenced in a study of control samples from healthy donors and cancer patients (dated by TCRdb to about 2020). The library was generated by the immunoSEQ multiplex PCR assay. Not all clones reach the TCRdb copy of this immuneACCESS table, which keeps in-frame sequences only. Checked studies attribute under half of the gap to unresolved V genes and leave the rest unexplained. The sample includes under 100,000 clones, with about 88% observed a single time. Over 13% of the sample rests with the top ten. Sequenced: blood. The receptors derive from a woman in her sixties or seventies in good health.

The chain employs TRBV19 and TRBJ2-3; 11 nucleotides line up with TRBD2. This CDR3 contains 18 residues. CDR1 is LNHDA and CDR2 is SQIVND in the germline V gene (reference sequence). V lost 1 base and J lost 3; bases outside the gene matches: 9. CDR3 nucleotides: TGTGCCAGTAGTATAGCACTAGCGGGAGATCCTGGGACAGATACGCAGTATTTT. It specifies CASSIALAGDPGTDTQYF.

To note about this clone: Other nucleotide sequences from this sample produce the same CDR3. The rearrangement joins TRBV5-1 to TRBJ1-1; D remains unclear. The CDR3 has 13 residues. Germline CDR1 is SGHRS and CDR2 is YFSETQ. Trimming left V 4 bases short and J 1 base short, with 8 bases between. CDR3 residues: CASSLNRNTEAFF. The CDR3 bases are TGCGCCAGCAGCCTGAACAGGAACACTGAAGCTTTCTTT.

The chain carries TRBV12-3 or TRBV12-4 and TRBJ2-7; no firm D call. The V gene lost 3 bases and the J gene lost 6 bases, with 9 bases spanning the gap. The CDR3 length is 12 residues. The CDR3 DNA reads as TGTGCCAGCAGTTTGTACGTTGCCGAGCAGTACTTC. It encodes CASSLYVAEQYF.

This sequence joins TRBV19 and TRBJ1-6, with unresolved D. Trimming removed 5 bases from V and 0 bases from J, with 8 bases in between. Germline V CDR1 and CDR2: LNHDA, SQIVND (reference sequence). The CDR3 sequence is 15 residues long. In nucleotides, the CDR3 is TGTGCCAGTAGTGAAGGGAGCTCCTATAATTCACCCCTCCACTTT. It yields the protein CASSEGSSYNSPLHF.

The CDR3 spells CSASLGTGGNSNQPQHF. DNA of the CDR3: TGCAGTGCTAGTCTTGGGACAGGGGGGAATAGCAATCAGCCCCAGCATTTT. The chain links TRBV20-1 to TRBJ1-5, with 11 bases fitting TRBD1. V lost 3 bases to trimming and J lost 0 bases; unmatched junction nucleotides: 7. Looked up from germline, CDR1 is DFQATT and CDR2 is SNEGSKA (reference sequence). The CDR3 runs 17 residues.